This TCR beta chain was profiled in a study of blood T cell repertoires in COVID-19. About the study: Both acute and convalescent COVID-19 samples were obtained from the United States, Italy and Spain. Sources were T cells, B-cell-depleted T cells, or PBMCs; the material itself was cDNA or gDNA.

In the study's own analysis: Scientists estimated how many nucleated cells there were by amplifying reference gene primers. TCRdb's table, derived via immunoSEQ multiplex PCR, lists solely in-frame clones and lacks some. V, J and clone size are taken as reported in that table, and D and trimming were inferred from the DNA itself. Of 23,000 or so clones listed, roughly 84% were seen once; the top ten hold 2.5% to 4%. The CDR3 has 13 amino acids. Looked up from germline, CDR1 is GTSNPN and CDR2 is SVGIG (reference sequence). V shed 3 bases and J 6 bases; nucleotides not matched to a gene: 5. Sequenced sample: peripheral blood. The rearrangement joins TRBV30 to TRBJ1-2, with 9 bases fitting TRBD1. This sequence originates from a man aged 40-50 years with acute or convalescent COVID-19. The CDR3 here is CAWSVGQGHGYTF. For the CDR3, the DNA is TGTGCCTGGAGCGTGGGACAGGGTCATGGCTACACCTTC.